One and the same sample provided the 5 T cell receptor beta chains below, sequenced in a study of blood T cells in healthy people across ages. Next came a second PCR, run for about 7 to 12 cycles, which used a sample-barcoded 5' primer along with a J-beta primer mix. A single record per CDR3 protein comes from TCRdb applying MiXCR to the 5' RACE reads. The data contain about 1 million distinct CDR3 sequences, 45% of them singletons. Material: blood. The receptors stem from a woman aged 55-75 years in good health.

The table lists this clonotype with a few counts. The gene calls are TRBV12-3 or TRBV12-4 and TRBJ2-1; D might be TRBD2 (5 bases). V gave up 7 bases and J gave up 11 bases, with 12 bases separating them. This CDR3 has 11 amino acids. The CDR3 nucleotides read TGTGCCAGCAACCTCGAGCGGCAGCAGTTCTTC. This translates into CASNLERQQFF.

DNA for the CDR3: TGTGCCAGCAGCTTGGTATGGCAGGGGGACACTGAAGCTTTCTTT. The encoded protein is CASSLVWQGDTEAFF. The chain is built from TRBV5-7 and TRBJ1-1; 7 bases are a match to TRBD1. TRBV5-7 is an open reading frame whose function is uncertain. CDR3 length: 15 amino acids. V trimming: 0 bases; J trimming: 3 bases; junction bases outside the gene matches: 5.

V is TRBV14 and J is TRBJ2-5, with 9 bases that match TRBD2. The tail of the sequence fits TRBJ2-7 better, so the J call may be wrong. The CDR3 consists of 14 residues. Germline CDR1 is SGHDN and CDR2 is FVKESK. The CDR3 sequence: CASSKGAGGGEQYF. The CDR3 nucleotides are TGTGCCAGCAGCAAAGGCGCGGGAGGGGGCGAGCAGTACTTC.

This chain connects TRBV5-1 to TRBJ2-5; possibly TRBD1 or TRBD2 for D (5 bases each). The closer fit of TRBJ2-7 to the DNA end suggests the J call may be wrong. CDR3 length: 12 residues. In germline, CDR1 is SGHRS, CDR2 YFSETQ. CDR3 DNA sequence: TGCGCCAGCAGCCGGGACCCCCACGAGCAGTACTTC. Translated: CASSRDPHEQYF.

This sequence joins TRBV9 and TRBJ2-1; TRBD2 might be the D (5 bases). Germline V gene sequence: CDR1 SGDLS, CDR2 YYNGEE. V gave up 4 bases and J gave up 10 bases, with 18 bases separating them. The length of the CDR3 is 14 residues. The CDR3 nucleotides read TGTGCCAGCAGCTTAAGGCCGGCGGGCGGGGAGCAGTTCTTC. This codes for CASSLRPAGGEQFF.